This T cell receptor beta chain emerged from a study of OX40 agonist ivuxolimab in advanced cancers. Study in general: At 0.01 to 10 mg/kg, ivuxolimab was administered intravenously to patients every 2 weeks. The diagnoses of dose-escalation patients were hepatocellular carcinoma, melanoma, renal cell or head and neck cancer.

This table comes from immunoSEQ multiplex PCR, and its TCRdb copy is limited to in-frame clones, with some not included. The sample contains under 90,000 clones, 75% to 90% of which appear only once. The CDR3 runs 15 residues. Germline CDR1 is SGHDT and CDR2 is YYEEEE. With 7 bases clipped from V and 4 bases from J, the junction kept 10 bases outside the gene matches. This chain joins TRBV5-6 and TRBJ2-1, with 8 bases lining up with TRBD2. The source of this sequence is an adult with an advanced solid tumor such as melanoma, head and neck, liver or kidney cancer. The sample was CD4+ or CD8+ T cells sorted from blood, taken in a trial of the OX40 agonist ivuxolimab. CDR3 loop: CASDSNSGMYNEQFF. The CDR3 DNA reads TGTGCCAGCGATTCTAATAGCGGGATGTACAATGAGCAGTTCTTC.